This is a list of T cell receptor beta chains from one sample in a study of CD8+ T cells in alopecia areata. Clones were sequenced by immunoSEQ multiplex PCR, and TCRdb holds only the in-frame ones, with some missing. The sample holds 150,000 or so clones, 45% to 60% seen once. Sequenced material: CD4+ T cells sorted from blood. The receptors were gathered from a human donor in good health. Both conserved end residues are part of each CDR3. D genes are given only for firm matches. Rows give clone size only sometimes, using once, few, many, or a class for an expanded clone.

J,D,size,V,DNA,CDR3
TRBJ2-1,NA,NA,TRBV11-1,TGTGCCAGCAGGAGGCGGGACTTTTCGAATGAGCAGTTCTTC,CASRRRDFSNEQFF
TRBJ2-7,NA,NA,TRBV29-1,TGCAGCGTTGACACAGGGCCAGGCGGGGAGCAGTACTTC,CSVDTGPGGEQYF
TRBJ2-1,NA,few,TRBV27,TGTGCCACCAGTGAGCAGGATGAGCAGTTCTTC,CATSEQDEQFF
TRBJ1-3,TRBD1,NA,TRBV29-1,TGCAGCGTTGAACTGACAGGGCCTGGAAACACCATATATTTT,CSVELTGPGNTIYF
TRBJ1-1,NA,few,TRBV4-1,TGCGCCAGCAGCCGGGGCGGTTTGCAGGGTATCCTTGGGGGCACTGAAGCTTTCTTT,CASSRGGLQGILGGTEAFF
TRBJ2-1,TRBD2,NA,TRBV9,TGTGCCAGCAACCCCACGGGAGGGCCCTATGAGCAGTTCTTC,CASNPTGGPYEQFF
TRBJ1-2,NA,NA,TRBV7-2,TGTGCCAGCAGCTCGGCGTGGGGGAATGGCTACACCTTC,CASSSAWGNGYTF
TRBJ2-1,NA,few,TRBV29-1,TGCAGCGTTCAAGAGGCGAACAATGAGCAGTTCTTC,CSVQEANNEQFF
TRBJ1-3,NA,many,TRBV11-2,TGTGCCAGCAGCTCCTCCCGCTCTGGAAACACCATATATTTT,CASSSSRSGNTIYF
TRBJ2-5,NA,NA,TRBV29-1,TGCAGCGTTGATCGGGTGGAGACCCAGTACTTC,CSVDRVETQYF
TRBJ2-5,NA,NA,TRBV27,TGTGCCAGCGGGGGATCCCTCGGTCGGGAGACCCAGTACTTC,CASGGSLGRETQYF
TRBJ1-5,NA,NA,TRBV6-5,TGTGCCAGCAGTCGAGCGGGGAATCAGCCCCAGCATTTT,CASSRAGNQPQHF
TRBJ2-1,NA,NA,TRBV29-1,TGCAGCGTTGGCCAACCAGACCTAAATGAGCAGTTCTTC,CSVGQPDLNEQFF
TRBJ2-7,NA,NA,TRBV5-6,TGTGCCACCCAGCTTGGGGCCGTCTCCTACGAGCAGTACTTC,CATQLGAVSYEQYF
TRBJ2-4,NA,NA,TRBV20-1,TGCAGTGCCATGGGACAAAACATTCAGTACTTC,CSAMGQNIQYF
TRBJ2-1,TRBD2,NA,TRBV5-1,TGCGCCAGCAGCTCGACTAGCGGGGGGCCCTACAATGAGCAGTTCTTC,CASSSTSGGPYNEQFF
TRBJ2-1,NA,NA,TRBV7-3,TGTGCCAGCAGCTTCGGCAGACGTGGAAAGCAGTTCTTC,CASSFGRRGKQFF
TRBJ1-1,NA,few,TRBV10-3,TGTGCCATCAGTGAAGGCAGGGCGACTGAAGCTTTCTTT,CAISEGRATEAFF
TRBJ2-3,NA,few,TRBV29-1,TGCAGCGTTGAGTCCGGGGCGGATACGCAGTATTTT,CSVESGADTQYF
TRBJ1-1,NA,NA,TRBV5-1,TGCGCCAGCAGCTTGGAACGGGACACTGAAGCTTTCTTT,CASSLERDTEAFF
TRBJ2-7,NA,NA,TRBV2,TGTGCCAGCAGTGTTACAGCGGTAGGGGTGCCACACTCCTACGAGCAGTACTTC,CASSVTAVGVPHSYEQYF
TRBJ2-7,TRBD1,NA,TRBV6-6,TGTGCCAGCAGTTACACGGGACAGGGGTACGAGCAGTACTTC,CASSYTGQGYEQYF
TRBJ2-1,TRBD2,few,TRBV19,TGTGCCAGTAGTATGTACCCTAGCGGGACCCTGGGGAATGAGCAGTTCTTC,CASSMYPSGTLGNEQFF
TRBJ2-7,NA,NA,TRBV29-1,TGCAGCGTTGGCCAGTCCTACGAGCAGTACTTC,CSVGQSYEQYF
TRBJ1-1,NA,NA,TRBV6-1,TGTGCCAGCAGTGAACATGTCCTTATGAACACTGAAGCTTTCTTT,CASSEHVLMNTEAFF
TRBJ1-4,NA,NA,TRBV11-2,TGTGCCAGCAGCTTAGAGGGGACCGATGGTGAAAAACTGTTTTTT,CASSLEGTDGEKLFF
TRBJ1-2,NA,NA,TRBV2,TGTGCCAGCAGTTTATCAGGACAAAACTATGGCTACACCTTC,CASSLSGQNYGYTF
TRBJ2-3,NA,NA,TRBV25-1,TGTGCCAGCAGTGAAAAATATACGCAGTATTTT,CASSEKYTQYF
TRBJ1-5,TRBD1,NA,TRBV4-1,TGCGCCAGCAGCCGGACAGGGGAGCAGCCCCAGCATTTT,CASSRTGEQPQHF
TRBJ2-3,NA,few,TRBV29-1,TGCAGCGTTGTTATTGCGGGAGATACGCAGTATTTT,CSVVIAGDTQYF
TRBJ2-2,TRBD2,NA,TRBV5-1,TGCGCCAGCAGCTGGACTAGCGGGAGCCCTGGCACCGGGGAGCTGTTTTTT,CASSWTSGSPGTGELFF
TRBJ2-1,NA,NA,TRBV11-2,TGTGCCAGCAGCTTTACCTCAGCGCGGGGACCCTACAATGAGCAGTTCTTC,CASSFTSARGPYNEQFF
TRBJ2-5,TRBD1,NA,TRBV27,TGTGCCAGCAGTCCAAACGCCGGACAGGGTAACTCTCAGACCCAGTACTTC,CASSPNAGQGNSQTQYF
TRBJ2-3,NA,few,TRBV4-2,TGTGCCAGCAGCCAAGCGCATCCCGAAGATACGCAGTATTTT,CASSQAHPEDTQYF
TRBJ2-6,NA,NA,TRBV19,TGTGCCACCAGAAGGGGCGACTCTGGGGCCAACGTCCTGACTTTC,CATRRGDSGANVLTF
TRBJ2-3,NA,NA,TRBV5-1,TGCGCCAGCAGCTTGGAACGCGGCGCCGGGTGGGATACGCAGTATTTT,CASSLERGAGWDTQYF
TRBJ2-2,NA,NA,TRBV9,TGTGCCAGCAGTTTTACGGGTGATGCCGGGGAGCTGTTTTTT,CASSFTGDAGELFF
TRBJ2-7,TRBD2,NA,TRBV4-1,TGCGCCAGCAGCCAAGAGACTAGCAATCCATCCTACGAGCAGTACTTC,CASSQETSNPSYEQYF
TRBJ2-5,NA,few,TRBV29-1,TGCAGCGTTGTGTGGGTTTACCAAGAGACCCAGTACTTC,CSVVWVYQETQYF
TRBJ2-2,NA,NA,TRBV4-1,TGCGCCAGCAGCCACCGAAGGGCAGGCAGCGCCGGGGAGCTGTTTTTT,CASSHRRAGSAGELFF